Described below is a single TCR beta chain sequence and its context. The data stem from a study of blood T cells in healthy people across ages. It was with a sample-barcoded 5' primer and a J-beta primer mix that a second PCR of about 7 to 12 cycles was run. TCRdb called the 5' RACE reads again in MiXCR, with one record for every CDR3 protein. The top ten hold 6.5% to 10% of the sample, which has more than 1,400,000 distinct CDR3 sequences, about 43% seen once. The specimen was blood. This sequence was found in a woman aged 18-29 years in good health.

CDR3 in amino acids: CASSQDPLTSTDTQYF. The CDR3 DNA is TGCGCCAGCAGCCAAGATCCGCTAACTAGCACAGATACGCAGTATTTT. This sequence joins TRBV4-1 and TRBJ2-3; no clear D gene. The ends were cut back, 0 bases at V and 0 bases at J, with 10 bases in the middle. The CDR3 totals 16 residues. The germline CDR1 and CDR2 sequences are MGHRA and YSYEKL.